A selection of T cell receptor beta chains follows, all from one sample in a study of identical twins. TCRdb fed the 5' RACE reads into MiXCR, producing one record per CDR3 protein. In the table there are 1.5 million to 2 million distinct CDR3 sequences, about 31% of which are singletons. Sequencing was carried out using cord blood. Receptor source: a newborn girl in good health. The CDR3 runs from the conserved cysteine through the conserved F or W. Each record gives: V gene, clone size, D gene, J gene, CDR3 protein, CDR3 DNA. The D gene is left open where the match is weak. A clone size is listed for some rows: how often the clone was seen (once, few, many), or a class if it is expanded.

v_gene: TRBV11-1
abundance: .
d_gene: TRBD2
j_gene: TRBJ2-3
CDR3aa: CASSLGGLAGFFTGDTQYF
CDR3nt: TGTGCCAGCAGCTTAGGGGGCCTAGCGGGGTTTTTCACAGGAGATACGCAGTATTTT

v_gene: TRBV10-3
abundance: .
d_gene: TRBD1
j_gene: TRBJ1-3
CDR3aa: CAISEGDRSSGNTIYF
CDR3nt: TGTGCCATCAGTGAGGGGGACAGAAGCTCTGGAAACACCATATATTTT

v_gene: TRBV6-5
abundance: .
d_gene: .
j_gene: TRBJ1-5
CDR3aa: CASSYRHNQPQHF
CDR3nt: TGTGCCAGCAGTTACCGGCACAATCAGCCCCAGCATTTT

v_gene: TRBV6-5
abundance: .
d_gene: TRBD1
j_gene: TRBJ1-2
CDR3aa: CASRDRDRALLGGYTF
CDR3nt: TGTGCCAGCAGAGACCGGGACAGGGCATTGTTGGGTGGCTACACCTTC

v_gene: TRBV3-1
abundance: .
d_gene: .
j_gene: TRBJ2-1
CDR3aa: CASSQDERRGNANEQFF
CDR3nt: TGTGCCAGCAGCCAAGATGAAAGGAGGGGGAATGCCAATGAGCAGTTCTTC

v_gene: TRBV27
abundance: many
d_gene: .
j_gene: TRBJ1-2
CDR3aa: CASSLSRQGYGYTF
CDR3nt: TGTGCCAGCAGTTTATCGCGGCAGGGCTATGGCTACACCTTC

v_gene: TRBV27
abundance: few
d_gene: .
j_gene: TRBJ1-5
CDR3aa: CASISSDSRQVQPQHF
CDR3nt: TGTGCCAGCATATCTTCGGACTCTCGACAGGTACAGCCCCAGCATTTT

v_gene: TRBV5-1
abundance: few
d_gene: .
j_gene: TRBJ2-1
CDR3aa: CASSPPLGGPSSEQFF
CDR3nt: TGCGCCAGCAGCCCCCCCCTTGGGGGCCCCTCAAGCGAGCAGTTCTTC

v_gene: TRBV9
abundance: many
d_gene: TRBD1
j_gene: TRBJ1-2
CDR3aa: CASTGQGGNYGYTF
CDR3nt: TGTGCCAGCACCGGACAGGGAGGAAACTATGGCTACACCTTC

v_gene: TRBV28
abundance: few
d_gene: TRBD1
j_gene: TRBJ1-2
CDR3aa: CASHTGQAIYGYTF
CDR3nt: TGTGCCAGCCACACCGGACAGGCAATATATGGCTACACCTTC

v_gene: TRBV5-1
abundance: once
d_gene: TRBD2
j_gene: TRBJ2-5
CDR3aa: CASSFPRGGLNNEQYF
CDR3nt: TGCGCCAGCAGCTTCCCTAGGGGAGGGTTAAACAATGAGCAGTACTTC

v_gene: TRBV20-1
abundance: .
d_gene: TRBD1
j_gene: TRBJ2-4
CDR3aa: CSARNRGLAKNIQYF
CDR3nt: TGCAGTGCTAGAAACAGGGGGCTAGCCAAAAACATTCAGTACTTC

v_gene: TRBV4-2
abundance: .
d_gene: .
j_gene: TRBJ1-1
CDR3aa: CASSQDRGFAEAFF
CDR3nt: TGTGCCAGCAGCCAAGATCGGGGGTTCGCTGAAGCTTTCTTT

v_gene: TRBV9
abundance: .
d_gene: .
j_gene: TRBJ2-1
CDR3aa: CASSVAGTHNEQFF
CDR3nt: TGTGCCAGCAGCGTAGCCGGGACTCACAATGAGCAGTTCTTC

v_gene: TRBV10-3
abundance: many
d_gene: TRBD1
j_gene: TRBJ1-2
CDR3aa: CAITWDSNYGYTF
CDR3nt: TGTGCCATCACCTGGGACAGCAACTATGGCTACACCTTC

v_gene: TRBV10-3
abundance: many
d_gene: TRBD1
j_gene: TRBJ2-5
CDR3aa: CAISEREQGAIQYF
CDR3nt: TGTGCCATCAGTGAAAGGGAGCAGGGGGCAATACAGTACTTC

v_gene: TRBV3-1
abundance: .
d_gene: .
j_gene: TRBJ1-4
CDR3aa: CASSQGRAVGKLFF
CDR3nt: TGTGCCAGCAGCCAAGGCAGGGCCGTAGGGAAACTGTTTTTT

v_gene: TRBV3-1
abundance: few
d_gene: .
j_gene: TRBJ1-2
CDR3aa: CASSRGAEGYTF
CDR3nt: TGTGCCAGCAGCCGGGGCGCTGAGGGCTACACCTTC

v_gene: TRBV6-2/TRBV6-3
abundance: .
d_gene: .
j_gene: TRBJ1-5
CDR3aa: CASSYSAMALQPQHF
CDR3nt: TGTGCCAGCAGTTACTCGGCGATGGCTTTGCAGCCCCAGCATTTT

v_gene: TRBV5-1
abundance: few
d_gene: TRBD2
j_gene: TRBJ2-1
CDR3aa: CASSSQVAGAYNEQFF
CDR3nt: TGCGCCAGCAGCTCCCAAGTAGCGGGGGCTTACAATGAGCAGTTCTTC

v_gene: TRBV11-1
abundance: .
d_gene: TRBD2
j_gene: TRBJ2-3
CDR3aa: CASSRASGGTQYF
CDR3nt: TGTGCCAGCAGCAGGGCTAGCGGGGGGACGCAGTATTTT

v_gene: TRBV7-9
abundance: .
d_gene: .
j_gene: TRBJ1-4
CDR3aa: CASSLGQIFEKLFF
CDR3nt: TGTGCCAGCAGCTTGGGTCAGATTTTTGAAAAACTGTTTTTT

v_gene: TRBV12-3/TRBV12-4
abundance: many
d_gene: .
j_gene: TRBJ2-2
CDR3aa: CASSFGAGELFF
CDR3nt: TGTGCCAGCAGTTTTGGGGCCGGGGAGCTGTTTTTT

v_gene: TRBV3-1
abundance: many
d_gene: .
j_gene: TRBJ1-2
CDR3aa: CASSQEGYGYTF
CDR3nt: TGTGCCAGCAGCCAAGAGGGGTATGGCTACACCTTC

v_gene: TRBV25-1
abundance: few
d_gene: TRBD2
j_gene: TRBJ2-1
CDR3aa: CASSEPGTSNEQFF
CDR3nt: TGTGCCAGCAGTGAACCCGGGACTAGCAATGAGCAGTTCTTC

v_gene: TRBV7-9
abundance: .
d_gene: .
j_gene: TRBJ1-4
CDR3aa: CASGRGLRTNEKLFF
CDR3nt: TGTGCCAGCGGGCGAGGATTGAGGACTAATGAAAAACTGTTTTTT

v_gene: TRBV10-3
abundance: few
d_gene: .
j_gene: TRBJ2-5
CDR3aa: CAISAGLKNNEQYF
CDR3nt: TGTGCCATCAGTGCGGGATTGAAAAACAATGAGCAGTACTTC

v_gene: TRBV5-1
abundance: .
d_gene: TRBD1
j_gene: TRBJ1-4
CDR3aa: CASSLVGQNEKLFF
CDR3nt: TGCGCCAGCAGCTTGGTGGGACAGAATGAAAAACTGTTTTTT

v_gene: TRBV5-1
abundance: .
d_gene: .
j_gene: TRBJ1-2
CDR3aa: CASRQGQNGYTF
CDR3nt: TGCGCCAGCAGACAAGGACAGAATGGCTACACCTTC

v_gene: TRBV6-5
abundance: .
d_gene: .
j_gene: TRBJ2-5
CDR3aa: CASSSTHSQTIQETQYF
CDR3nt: TGTGCCAGCAGTTCTACTCACTCACAGACTATCCAAGAGACCCAGTACTTC

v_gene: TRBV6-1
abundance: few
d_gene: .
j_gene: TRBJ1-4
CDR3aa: CASSEVRGRGEKLFF
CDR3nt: TGTGCCAGCAGTGAAGTCCGGGGGCGCGGTGAAAAACTGTTTTTT

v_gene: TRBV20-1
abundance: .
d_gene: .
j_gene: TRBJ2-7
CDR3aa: CSARGKGYLSAEQYF
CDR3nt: TGCAGTGCTAGGGGGAAGGGCTACCTATCGGCCGAGCAGTACTTC

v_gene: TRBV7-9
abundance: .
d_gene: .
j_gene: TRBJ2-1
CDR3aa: CASSFPQGSRNEQFF
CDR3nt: TGTGCCAGCAGCTTTCCCCAGGGGAGCAGGAATGAGCAGTTCTTC

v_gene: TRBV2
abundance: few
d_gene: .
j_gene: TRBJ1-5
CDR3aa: CASSKGGTQPQHF
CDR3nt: TGTGCCAGCAGTAAGGGGGGAACTCAGCCCCAGCATTTT